The entry below gives a single T cell receptor beta chain sequence along with its context. The antigen it recognizes is unknown. No clone much larger than this one lies a single base away; base qualities are absent. Measured from the cysteine to the phenylalanine, the CDR3 is 15 residues long. Only the CDR3 DNA is retained, 45 bases long and in frame from the first base. The germline ends are 18 bases apart after V is trimmed by 6 bases and J by 4 bases. CDR1 and CDR2, looked up from the germline V gene, are SGHVS and FQNEAQ. High-throughput TCR beta sequencing profiled peripheral blood CD8+ and CD4+ T cells from healthy donors, Susac syndrome patients and multiple sclerosis patients. Healthy donors were included as age- and sex-matched controls. Bulk CD8+ and CD4+ T cells were purified by magnetic negative isolation, while CD8+ TEMRA cells were enriched using FACS. Blood was collected in EDTA tubes and processed within 24 hours, with PBMCs isolated through density gradient centrifugation. PBMCs intended for TCR sequencing were cryopreserved in liquid nitrogen and thawed later in a water bath at 37 degrees C. Purity of sorted or isolated CD4+, CD8+ and CD8+ TEMRA cells was at least 90%.

The data were obtained in a study of CD8 T cells in Susac syndrome (dated by TCRdb to between 2019 and 2020). Looking at the study overall: Whether CD8+ T cell activation and differentiation in Susac syndrome was antigen driven was tested using repertoire sequencing. Clonality of the CD8+ T cell repertoire was compared between roughly eleven healthy donors, about 14 Susac syndrome patients and 15 multiple sclerosis patients. Overall study results and their limits: The number of individuals in the TCR sequencing and HLA analysis was recognized as being relatively small.

RNA was extracted with the RNeasy kit and 0.5 to 1 ug was reverse transcribed using random hexamers. TCR beta CDR3 regions were amplified with the immunoSEQ multiplex PCR assay covering 54 Vbeta and 13 Jbeta segments. PCR amplification bias was corrected using a synthetic template baseline for primer optimization and computational correction. The authors processed their data as follows. Reads were annotated to V, D and J genes per IMGT and analyzed with immunoSEQ Analyzer, keeping only productive sequences. Clonality was computed as one minus Shannon entropy normalized by log2 of the number of productive unique sequences. Public and private clones were assessed among the 100 most prevalent clones of each patient and control. Susac-specific clones were defined as absent from healthy and MS cohorts, around 980 published viral clones and other ImmuneACCESS disease sequences. Using fastp at Q25 and MiXCR, TCRdb reprocessed the public reads and kept productive beta chains. Rows with one shared CDR3 protein collapse into an entry with the most common genes and DNA. For this entry, the V and J calls and clone size follow TCRdb and not the study's own pipeline. In all, the sample holds 15,000 to 20,000 distinct CDR3 sequences, and 90% to 95% of those were seen once. About 0.23% of the sample rests with the top ten.

The sequenced sample was CD8+ T cells from PBMCs. The clonotype was recovered from a human donor in good health. The chain was built from TRBV7-8 and TRBJ1-2, with TRBD1 as a weak D call on 5 bases. The DNA sequence is TGTGCCAGCAGTTTCGGCGGGGCGTCCAGCTATGGCTACACCTTC. This yields the protein CASSFGGASSYGYTF.